This T cell receptor (beta chain) was identified during a study of response to subunit inactivated influenza vaccine. Study-wide findings and caveats: Researchers suggested that each seasonal influenza vaccination recruits few new T cells.

TCRdb fed the RT-PCR reads into MiXCR, producing one record per CDR3 protein. The sample lists fewer than 600,000 distinct CDR3 sequences; approximately 7.7% were seen once. As to this clonotype: Its target is unknown.

The sequenced sample was PBMCs from blood, obtained around 25 months after vaccination. The TCR comes from a man in his fifties or sixties who received an inactivated influenza vaccine.

The CDR3 DNA reads TGTGCCAGCAGAATAGCGGCCTACTCCTACAATGAGCAGTTCTTC. It encodes CASRIAAYSYNEQFF. The chain joins TRBV28 to TRBJ2-1; the D gene is possibly TRBD2 (6 bases). V lost 6 bases and J lost 0, with 12 bases in between. CDR3 length: 15 amino acids. The germline V gene encodes CDR1 MDHEN and CDR2 SYDVKM.